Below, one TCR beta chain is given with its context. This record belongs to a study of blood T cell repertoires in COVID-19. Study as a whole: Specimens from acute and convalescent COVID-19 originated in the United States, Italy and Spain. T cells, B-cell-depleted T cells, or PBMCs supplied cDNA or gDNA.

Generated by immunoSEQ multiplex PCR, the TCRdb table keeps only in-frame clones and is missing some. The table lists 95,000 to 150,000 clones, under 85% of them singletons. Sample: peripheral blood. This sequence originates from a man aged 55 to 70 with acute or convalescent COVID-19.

The CDR3 loop is CASSYSGLSNTGELFF. The DNA of the CDR3 is TGTGCCAGCAGTTACTCGGGACTCTCGAACACCGGGGAGCTGTTTTTT. V is TRBV6-2 or TRBV6-3 and J is TRBJ2-2, with D possibly matching TRBD2 (6 bases). The germline CDR1 and CDR2 sequences are MNHEY and SVGEGT. The CDR3 length is 16 residues. V gave up 0 bases and J gave up 0 bases, with 8 bases separating them.